The entry below gives a single T cell receptor beta chain sequence along with its context. What it recognizes is unknown. This record belongs to a study of cytomegalovirus exposure and HLA in healthy donors. Overall study: Early released data had tens of millions of unique TCRs, all coming from HLA-typed donors. Points from the study as a whole: A later analysis reportedly found that, within productive TCRs, an Asian-associated ancestry cluster had fewer N-insertions than the mean observed across the roughly 700 donors. In a later analysis, 16,951 TCR beta sequences were associated with HLA alleles at 0.05 false discovery rate. Researchers reportedly found TCR beta sequences accurately predicted most subjects' HLA-A and HLA-B alleles.

The CDR3 runs to 12 residues. Looked up from germline, CDR1 is GTSNPN and CDR2 is SVGIG (reference sequence). Trimming took 5 bases from V and 2 from J, leaving 9 bases between them. The PCR ran on 60 Vbeta and 13 Jbeta primers. Here immunoSEQ multiplex PCR was the method, and the copy in TCRdb shows in-frame clones only, minus some. In the table there are some 250,000 clones, roughly 80% of which are singletons. The sequencing sample was made of PBMCs. The J gene is TRBJ1-2, the V gene TRBV30; D unclear. The receptor comes from a woman between 35 and 50 years old in good health and CMV-seropositive. The CDR3 region has the DNA TGTGCCTGGCGGGGTAACAACTATGGCTACACCTTC. This encodes CAWRGNNYGYTF.